This T cell receptor (beta chain) comes out of a study of T cell responses to AZD1222 COVID-19 vaccine. The analysis combined second doses at about 4 or about 12 weeks. The method was immunoSEQ multiplex PCR; TCRdb's version includes in-frame clones alone and lacks a portion of them. Here the sample spans around 120,000 clones, 70% to 90% being singletons. Notes on this clone: What it binds is not known.

The CDR3 loop spans 14 amino acids. Germline lookup yields CDR1 SQVTM and CDR2 ANQGSEA. Trimming cost V 2 bases and J 1 base, with 10 bases left between them. Study results and caveats: Clonal diversity was possibly underestimated, and white British individuals and females predominated among donors. Baseline serostatus was positive in only a handful of AZD1222 recipients.

The V and J genes are TRBV29-1 and TRBJ2-3, with D perhaps TRBD2 (5 bases). The TCR originated in an adult who received the AZD1222 COVID-19 vaccine. The specimen was peripheral blood, collected 28 days after the second AZD1222 dose. The CDR3 coding sequence is TGCAGCGTTGAATTGTGGCGGGGCACAGATACGCAGTATTTT. It translates to CSVELWRGTDTQYF.